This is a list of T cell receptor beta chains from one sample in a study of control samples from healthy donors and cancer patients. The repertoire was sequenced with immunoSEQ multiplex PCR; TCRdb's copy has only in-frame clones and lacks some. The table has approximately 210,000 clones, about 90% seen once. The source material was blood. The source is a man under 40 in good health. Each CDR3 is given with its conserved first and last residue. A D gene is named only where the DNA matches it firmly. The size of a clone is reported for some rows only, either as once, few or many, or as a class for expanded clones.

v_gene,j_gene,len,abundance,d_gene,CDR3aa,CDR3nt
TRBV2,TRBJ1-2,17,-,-,CASKGREGTEANYGYTF,TGTGCCAGCAAAGGACGGGAAGGGACTGAAGCTAACTATGGCTACACCTTC
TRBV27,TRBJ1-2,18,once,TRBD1,CASSPIGTGGGPNYGYTF,TGTGCCAGCAGTCCAATCGGGACAGGGGGTGGACCTAACTATGGCTACACCTTC
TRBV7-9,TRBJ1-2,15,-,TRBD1,CASRGTGDPLDGYTF,TGTGCCAGCAGAGGGACAGGGGATCCGTTGGATGGCTACACCTTC
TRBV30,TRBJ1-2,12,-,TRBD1,CACPQGDYGYTF,TGTGCCTGCCCACAGGGGGACTATGGCTACACCTTC
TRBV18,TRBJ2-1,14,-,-,CASSPMTLGDEQFF,TGTGCCAGCTCACCGATGACTCTAGGAGATGAGCAGTTCTTC
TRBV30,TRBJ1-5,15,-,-,CAWNEKGEGNQPQHF,TGTGCCTGGAACGAAAAGGGGGAGGGCAATCAGCCCCAGCATTTT
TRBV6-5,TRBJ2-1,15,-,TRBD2,CASSTWGGGPSEQFF,TGTGCCAGCAGTACCTGGGGCGGGGGGCCCAGTGAGCAGTTCTTC
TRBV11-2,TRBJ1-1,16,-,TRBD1,CASTVVQKGANTEAFF,TGTGCCAGCACCGTAGTCCAGAAGGGGGCGAACACTGAAGCTTTCTTT
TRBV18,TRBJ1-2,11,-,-,CASSPGDGYTF,TGTGCCAGCTCACCGGGGGATGGCTACACCTTC
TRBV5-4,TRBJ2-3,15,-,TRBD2,CASSLLAGGTDTQYF,TGTGCCAGCAGCCTCCTAGCGGGGGGGACAGATACGCAGTATTTT
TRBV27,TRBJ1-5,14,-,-,CASRPGGGNQPQHF,TGTGCCAGCAGGCCTGGGGGAGGGAATCAGCCCCAGCATTTT
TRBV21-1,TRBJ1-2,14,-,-,CASSNEPVGYGYTF,TGTGCCAGCAGCAATGAACCGGTAGGCTATGGCTACACCTTC
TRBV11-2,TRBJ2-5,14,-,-,CASSPGTTQETQYF,TGTGCCAGCAGCCCGGGGACAACCCAAGAGACCCAGTACTTC
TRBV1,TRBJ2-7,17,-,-,CTSSQVTRVMDPYEQYF,TGCACCAGCAGCCAAGTCACGAGGGTTATGGACCCCTACGAGCAGTACTTC
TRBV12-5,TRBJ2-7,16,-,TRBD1,CASGLVVTGASYEQYF,TGTGCTAGTGGTTTGGTTGTCACAGGGGCTAGTTACGAGCAGTACTTC
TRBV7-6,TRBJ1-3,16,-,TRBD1,CASSLGQGDSGNTIYF,TGTGCCAGCAGCCTGGGACAGGGCGATTCTGGAAACACCATATATTTT
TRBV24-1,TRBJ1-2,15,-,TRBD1,CATRSTGTENYGYTF,TGTGCCACCAGGTCCACCGGGACAGAAAACTATGGCTACACCTTC
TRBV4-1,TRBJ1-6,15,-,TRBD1,CASSQAGGHNSPLHF,TGCGCCAGCAGCCAAGCAGGGGGCCATAATTCACCCCTCCACTTT
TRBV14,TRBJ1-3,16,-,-,CASSQASLTRGNTIYF,TGTGCCAGCAGCCAAGCTTCTCTGACTCGTGGAAACACCATATATTTT
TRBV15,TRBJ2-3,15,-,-,CATSRTTGSTDTQYF,TGTGCCACCAGCAGGACCACTGGGAGCACAGATACGCAGTATTTT
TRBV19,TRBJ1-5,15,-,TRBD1,CASTPTGNSNQPQHF,TGTGCCAGTACCCCGACAGGGAATAGCAATCAGCCCCAGCATTTT
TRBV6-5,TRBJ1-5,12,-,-,CASRGGDQPQHF,TGTGCCAGCCGGGGGGGTGATCAGCCCCAGCATTTT
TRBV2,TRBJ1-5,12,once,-,CASQGNSQPQHF,TGTGCCAGCCAGGGGAATAGTCAGCCCCAGCATTTT
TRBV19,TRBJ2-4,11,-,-,CASKAKNIQYF,TGTGCCAGTAAGGCCAAAAACATTCAGTACTTC
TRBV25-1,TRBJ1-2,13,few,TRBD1,CASSGTGAGGYTF,TGTGCCAGCAGTGGGACAGGGGCGGGTGGCTACACCTTC
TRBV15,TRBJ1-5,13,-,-,CATSRDKMGTQHF,TGTGCCACCAGCAGAGACAAAATGGGGACCCAGCATTTT
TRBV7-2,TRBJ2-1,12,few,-,CASSFDHNEQFF,TGTGCCAGCAGTTTTGACCACAATGAGCAGTTCTTC
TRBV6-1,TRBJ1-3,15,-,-,CASSERLISGNTIYF,TGTGCCAGCAGTGAACGGTTAATCTCTGGAAACACCATATATTTT
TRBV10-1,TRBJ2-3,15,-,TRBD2,CASSTSRGGSDTQYF,TGCGCCAGCAGCACCTCTCGGGGGGGATCAGATACGCAGTATTTT
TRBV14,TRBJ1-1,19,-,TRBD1,CASSQDPLRGQGQNTEAFF,TGTGCCAGCAGCCAAGATCCCCTTCGGGGACAGGGTCAGAACACTGAAGCTTTCTTT
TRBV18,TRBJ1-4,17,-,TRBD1,CASSPTGQGATNEKLFF,TGTGCCAGCTCACCGACGGGACAGGGGGCAACTAATGAAAAACTGTTTTTT
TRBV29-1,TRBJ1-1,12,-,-,CSVEGPGGEAFF,TGCAGCGTTGAAGGCCCTGGGGGGGAAGCTTTCTTT